This TCR beta chain was sequenced during a study of T-cell reconstitution after alpha-beta-depleted transplantation in children (dated by TCRdb to between 2015 and 2016). Looking at the study overall: The study quantitatively tracked T-cell immune reconstitution after TCRalphabeta/CD19-depleted allogeneic hematopoietic cell transplantation in children using TCR repertoire profiling.

To prepare the library, PCR was applied. These reads were obtained on an Illumina HiSeq 2500. Molecular barcoding was employed in the preparation of TCR libraries, with unique molecular identifiers being used to normalize TCRbeta repertoire quantification. The public reads were reanalyzed by TCRdb: fastp trimming at Q25, MiXCR alignment, in-frame beta chains only. Under each unique CDR3 protein, matching rows form one entry showing the most common genes and DNA. The sample has approximately 400,000 distinct CDR3 sequences on record, approximately 10% of them singletons. The ten most abundant clones make up nearly 5.5% of the sample. In regard to this clonotype: Its antigen has not been determined. The input lacks base qualities; no much larger clone sits a single base away.

V and J are truncated by 6 bases and 4 bases respectively, leaving an intervening sequence of 14 bases. The CDR3 contains 14 residues, cysteine and phenylalanine counted. Just the 42-base CDR3 DNA is kept, in frame starting at base 1. This clonotype was sampled from a human donor who donated a stem cell graft to a child with acute myeloid leukemia. Sequencing was performed on PBMCs from the stem cell graft donor, taken from the stem cell graft. The rearrangement joined TRBV12-3 or TRBV12-4 to TRBJ2-3, and TRBD2 may be the D gene, going by 5 matching bases. For the CDR3, the sequence is CASRRYTRADTQYF. The DNA is as follows: TGTGCCAGCAGGCGATATACTAGGGCAGATACGCAGTATTTT.